The clone carrying this T cell receptor beta chain was seen only a few times. Its antigen is unknown. CDR1 and CDR2 (germline): SGHRS, YFSETQ. V lost 4 bases and J lost 4, with 11 bases in between. This CDR3 has 13 amino acids. The source of the sample is a study of T-cell memory formation after mild COVID-19. Study-level findings and limits: Most CD4+ clones that shrank were in CM and EM, while CD8+ ones turned up in EMRA.

TCRdb analysed the 5' RACE reads with MiXCR anew, one entry per CDR3 protein. The table has under 400,000 distinct CDR3 sequences, around 30% seen once. The chain has TRBV5-1 and TRBJ2-5, with a tentative D call TRBD2 (6 bases). This TCR was recovered from an adult woman who had mild COVID-19 (a few samples of this study predate the infection). Cell type and time point are not known. Sequencing used PBMCs or a T cell subset sorted from them (not recorded which). The CDR3 DNA sequence: TGCGCCAGCAGCCGGGACTTCTCAGAGACCCAGTACTTC. Its translation: CASSRDFSETQYF.